Listed below are T cell receptor beta chains from one sample, sequenced in a study of blood T cell repertoires in COVID-19. Sequencing was performed with immunoSEQ multiplex PCR; in TCRdb, only in-frame clones are kept and a portion is missing. The sample records approximately 140,000 clones, about 85% being singletons. The source material was peripheral blood. These receptors were obtained from a woman in her sixties or seventies with active or convalescent COVID-19. Both conserved end residues are part of each CDR3. Each record gives: J gene, D gene, clone size, V gene, CDR3 DNA, CDR3 protein. The D gene is left open where the match is weak. Clone size is stated in some rows and not others, as once, few, many or a class when expanded.

TRBJ1-6 TRBD1 - TRBV7-2 TGTGCCAGCAGCTTATTCCCGGGACAGGGGGTTTCACCCCTCCACTTT CASSLFPGQGVSPLHF
TRBJ1-1 - - TRBV7-2 TGTGCCAGCAGCCTCCGGGTCCCGAACACTGAAGCTTTCTTT CASSLRVPNTEAFF
TRBJ2-1 - - TRBV7-2 TGTGCCAGCAGCTTTCTAGGGGAAGAGCAGTTCTTC CASSFLGEEQFF
TRBJ1-2 TRBD1 - TRBV6-5 TGTGCCAGCACCGGGGACAGGGGTAACTATGGCTACACCTTC CASTGDRGNYGYTF
TRBJ1-1 - - TRBV4-3 TGCGCCAGCAGCCAAGACAGGGATAGCACTGAAGCTTTCTTT CASSQDRDSTEAFF
TRBJ2-5 TRBD2 once TRBV5-1 TGCGCCAGCAGCTCACTAGCGGTCCAAGGGCAAGAGACCCAGTACTTC CASSSLAVQGQETQYF
TRBJ2-7 - - TRBV12-3/TRBV12-4 TGTGCCAGCAGCGCCACAGGGCCCTACGAGCAGTACTTC CASSATGPYEQYF
TRBJ2-2 TRBD2 - TRBV7-9 TGTGCCAGCAGCCTTAGGACTAGCGGGAACACCGGGGAGCTGTTTTTT CASSLRTSGNTGELFF
TRBJ1-1 - - TRBV7-9 TGTGCCAGCAGCTTCGGCAGGGGCCTTATTGAAGCTTTCTTT CASSFGRGLIEAFF
TRBJ2-4 - - TRBV11-2 TGTGCCAGCAGCTTAGGGGGGGTAAAAAACATTCAGTACTTC CASSLGGVKNIQYF
TRBJ2-5 - - TRBV6-5 TGTGCCAGCATGGCCGGGGGCGGGAGTGCCCAGTACTTC CASMAGGGSAQYF
TRBJ1-6 TRBD1 once TRBV25-1 TGTGCCAGCAGTGAATGGGGACAGGGGTATAATTCACCCCTCCACTTT CASSEWGQGYNSPLHF
TRBJ2-3 TRBD2 - TRBV19 TGTGCCAGGAGCGGGGGGGCGGGAACAGATACGCAGTATTTT CARSGGAGTDTQYF
TRBJ1-1 - - TRBV11-3 TGTGCCAGCAGCCCGGCAGGGCATATGAACACTGAAGCTTTCTTT CASSPAGHMNTEAFF